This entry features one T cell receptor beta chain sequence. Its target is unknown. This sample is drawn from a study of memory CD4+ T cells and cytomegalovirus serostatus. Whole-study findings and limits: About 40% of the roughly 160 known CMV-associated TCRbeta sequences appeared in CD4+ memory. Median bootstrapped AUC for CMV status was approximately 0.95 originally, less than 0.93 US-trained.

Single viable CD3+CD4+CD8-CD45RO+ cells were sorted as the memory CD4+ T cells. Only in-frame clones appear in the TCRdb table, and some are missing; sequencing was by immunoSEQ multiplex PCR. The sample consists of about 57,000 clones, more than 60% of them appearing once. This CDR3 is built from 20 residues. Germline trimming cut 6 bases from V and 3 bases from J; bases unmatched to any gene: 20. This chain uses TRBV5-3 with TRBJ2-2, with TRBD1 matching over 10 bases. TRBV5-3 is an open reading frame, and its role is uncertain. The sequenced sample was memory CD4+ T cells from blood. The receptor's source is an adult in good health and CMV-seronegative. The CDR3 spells CARNLDRGQGWVGYTGELFF. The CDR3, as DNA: TGTGCCAGAAACTTAGATAGGGGACAGGGGTGGGTAGGGTACACCGGGGAGCTGTTTTTT.